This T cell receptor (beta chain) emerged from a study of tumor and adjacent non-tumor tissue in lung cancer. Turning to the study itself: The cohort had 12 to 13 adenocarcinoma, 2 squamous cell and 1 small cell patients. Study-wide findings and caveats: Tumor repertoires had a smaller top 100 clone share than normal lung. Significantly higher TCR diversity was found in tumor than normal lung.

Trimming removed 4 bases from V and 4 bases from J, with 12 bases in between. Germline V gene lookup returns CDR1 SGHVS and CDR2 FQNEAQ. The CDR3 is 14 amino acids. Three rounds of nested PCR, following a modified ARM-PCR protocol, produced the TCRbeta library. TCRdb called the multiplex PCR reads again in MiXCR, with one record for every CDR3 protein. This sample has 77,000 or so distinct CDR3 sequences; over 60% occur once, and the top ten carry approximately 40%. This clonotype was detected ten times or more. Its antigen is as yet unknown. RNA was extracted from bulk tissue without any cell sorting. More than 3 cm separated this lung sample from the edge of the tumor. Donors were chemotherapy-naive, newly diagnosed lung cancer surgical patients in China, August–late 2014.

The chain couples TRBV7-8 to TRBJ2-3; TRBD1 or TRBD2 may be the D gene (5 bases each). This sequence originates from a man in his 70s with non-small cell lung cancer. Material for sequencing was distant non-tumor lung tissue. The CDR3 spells CASSYRGVPDTQYF. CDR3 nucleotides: TGTGCCAGCAGCTACCGGGGCGTCCCAGATACGCAGTATTTT.